Below, 31 T cell receptor beta chains from the same sample are listed, as sequenced in a study of response to subunit inactivated influenza vaccine. TCRdb re-called the RT-PCR reads through MiXCR, storing one row per CDR3 protein. The sample contains fewer than 600,000 distinct CDR3 sequences, more than 7% of which appear only once. Material: PBMCs from blood, obtained around 25 months after vaccination. The origin of the receptors is a man between 50 and 69 years old who received an inactivated influenza vaccine.

The table lists this clonotype with many counts. The V and J genes are TRBV5-1 and TRBJ1-4, with a tentative D call TRBD1 (6 bases). This CDR3 spans 14 amino acids. The germline V gene has CDR1 SGHRS and CDR2 YFSETQ. V shed 5 bases and J shed 1 base, with 9 bases lying between them. DNA for the CDR3: TGCGCCAGCAGAGACAGGAGAACTAATGAAAAACTGTTTTTT. It codes for CASRDRRTNEKLFF.

The chain is built from TRBV4-2 and TRBJ1-1, with 9 bases aligning to TRBD1. Germline CDR1 reads LGHNA; CDR2 reads YNFKEQ. V lost 0 bases to trimming and J lost 5 bases; unmatched junction nucleotides: 7. The CDR3 extends over 16 amino acids. The CDR3 bases are TGTGCCAGCAGCCAAGATTGGGGGACAGGGTGGACTGAAGCTTTCTTT. It is translated as CASSQDWGTGWTEAFF.

Ten or more counts support this clonotype. The chain employs TRBV4-3 and TRBJ1-2; perhaps TRBD1 as D (6 bases). The CDR3 sequence is 16 residues long. The V end lost 4 bases, the J end lost 7 bases, and 22 bases lay between the germline ends. Germline V gives CDR1 LGHNA, CDR2 YSLEER. The CDR3 region is CASSLSGGAQVSGYTF. The CDR3 DNA follows: TGCGCCAGCAGCCTATCCGGGGGGGCGCAGGTTTCTGGCTACACCTTC.

This clonotype was detected only a few times. The chain carries TRBV7-8 and TRBJ1-6; TRBD1 agrees at 7 bases. CDR3 length: 17 residues. Germline V lookup: CDR1 SGHVS, CDR2 FQNEAQ. V gave up 5 bases and J gave up 9 bases; unmatched junction bases: 16. The CDR3 is CASSASWPDRDVSPLHF. As DNA, the CDR3 is TGTGCCAGCAGCGCTTCGTGGCCCGACAGGGACGTTTCACCCCTCCACTTT.

In its sample, this clonotype was seen many times. For the CDR3, the DNA is TGTGCCATCAGATTGCGTGCGTCCCTCAGACAAGACGAGCAGTACTTC. Amino acids: CAIRLRASLRQDEQYF. The genes are TRBV10-3 and TRBJ2-7; D gene uncertain. V lost 6 bases to trimming and J lost 5 bases, with 23 bases between them. The CDR3 consists of 16 residues. Germline V lookup: CDR1 ENHRY, CDR2 SYGVKD.

This clonotype was seen at least ten times. V gene TRBV20-1 combines with J gene TRBJ1-1, with 9 bases identical to TRBD1. V was pared by 8 bases and J by 4 bases, with 11 bases of the junction left unmatched. Germline lookup yields CDR1 DFQATT and CDR2 SNEGSKA (reference sequence). This CDR3 region has 14 residues. The CDR3 loop reads CSTLQGAKTTEAFF. DNA of the CDR3: TGCAGTACCCTACAGGGGGCTAAAACCACTGAAGCTTTCTTT.

This chain uses TRBV10-3 with TRBJ1-6; possible D gene TRBD1, 5 bases. The CDR3 has 15 residues. V was shortened by 0 bases and J by 7 bases, with 10 bases between the two germline ends. Germline V gene sequence: CDR1 ENHRY, CDR2 SYGVKD. The chain's CDR3 is CAISESTQGNSPLHF. In nucleotides, the CDR3 is TGTGCCATCAGTGAGTCAACGCAGGGAAATTCACCCCTCCACTTT.

The chain uses TRBV5-6 and TRBJ2-7, with D unresolved. CDR1 and CDR2 (germline): SGHDT, YYEEEE. Trimming took 4 bases from V and 0 from J, leaving 11 bases between them. This CDR3 has 14 residues. For the CDR3, the DNA is TGTGCCAGCAGCCCCCTCCCGAGCTCCTACGAGCAGTACTTC. The encoded protein is CASSPLPSSYEQYF.

Only a few counts were recorded for this clonotype. The chain has TRBV10-3 and TRBJ2-3; possible D gene TRBD1, 6 bases. Germline-derived CDR1 and CDR2 are ENHRY and SYGVKD. This CDR3 is built from 14 residues. The V end lost 3 bases, the J end lost 2 bases, and 9 bases lay between the germline ends. CDR3 sequence reads: CAISDRGVTDTQYF. CDR3 bases: TGTGCCATCAGTGACAGGGGCGTCACAGATACGCAGTATTTT.

The CDR3 nucleotides read TGTGCCAGTACGGACACCTTAAGCACAGATACGCAGTATTTT. It encodes CASTDTLSTDTQYF. The chain uses TRBV19 and TRBJ2-3, with D possibly being TRBD1 (5 bases). The CDR3 covers 14 residues. CDR1 and CDR2 from the germline V gene are LNHDA and SQIVND (reference sequence). The germline V and J ends were trimmed by 7 bases and 0 bases, with 11 bases remaining between them.

This clonotype was recorded many times. The rearrangement joins TRBV6-5 to TRBJ2-1; a possible D gene is TRBD2 (5 bases). The CDR3 covers 12 residues. The V gene lost 5 bases and the J gene lost 10 bases, with 12 bases spanning the gap. Germline lookup yields CDR1 MNHEY and CDR2 SVGAGI. The CDR3 reads CASSRARGEQFF. The CDR3 bases are TGTGCCAGCAGTCGTGCCCGAGGGGAGCAGTTCTTC.

This clonotype has at least ten counts. The chain carries TRBV12-3 or TRBV12-4 and TRBJ2-1; D remains ambiguous. CDR3 length: 12 amino acids. V lost 5 bases and J 4 bases, leaving 6 bases between the germline ends. The CDR3 loop is CASSPKYNEQFF. CDR3 sequence (DNA): TGTGCCAGCAGTCCTAAGTACAATGAGCAGTTCTTC.

This clonotype was detected ten times or more. This chain connects TRBV5-5 to TRBJ2-3; D uncertain. V lost 5 bases to trimming and J lost 6 bases, with 16 bases between them. Germline CDR1 SGHKS, CDR2 YYEKEE (reference sequence). The CDR3 length is 14 residues. The CDR3 is CASSLTINGDTQYF. The DNA for the CDR3 is TGTGCCAGCAGTCTGACGATTAATGGGGATACGCAGTATTTT.

The chain recombines TRBV7-9 with TRBJ1-6; tentatively, D is TRBD1 (6 bases). CDR3 length equals 14 residues. V shed 10 bases and J shed 6 bases, with 16 bases lying between them. From germline, CDR1 is SEHNR and CDR2 FQNEAQ (reference sequence). The CDR3 protein is CATQPDRSNSPLHF. CDR3 nucleotide sequence: TGTGCCACGCAGCCGGACAGAAGTAATTCACCCCTCCACTTT.

The sample holds a few counts of this clonotype. This sequence joins TRBV5-6 and TRBJ2-7; 7 nucleotides line up with TRBD2. The trim removed 0 bases at V and 4 bases at J, leaving 7 bases unmatched. This CDR3 region has 15 residues. In germline, CDR1 is SGHDT, CDR2 YYEEEE. CDR3 nucleotide sequence: TGTGCCAGCAGCTTGGACCTAGCGGATATATACGAGCAGTACTTC. Translated, it gives CASSLDLADIYEQYF. Variable domain in full (rest from reference TRBV5-6 and TRBJ2-7): DAGVTQSPTHLIKTRGQQVTLRCSPKSGHDTVSWYQQALGQGPQFIFQYYEEEERQRGNFPDRFSGHQFPNYSSELNVNALLLGDSALYLCASSLDLADIYEQYFGPGTRLTVT.

The rearrangement joins TRBV23-1 to TRBJ2-2; weak D call: TRBD2 (5 bases). TRBV23-1 is an ORF for which the function is uncertain. The V end lost 0 bases, the J end lost 0 bases, and 26 bases lay between the germline ends. The CDR3 runs 22 residues. Here the CDR3 DNA reads TGCGCCAGCAGTCAATCTGGTGTGGGGTTGATTATGCGACTAACGAACACCGGGGAGCTGTTTTTT. The encoded protein is CASSQSGVGLIMRLTNTGELFF.

This clonotype was recorded a few times. This chain links TRBV5-1 with TRBJ2-3; TRBD1 is a possible D gene (5 bases). The CDR3 contains 14 residues. V dropped 0 bases and J dropped 3 bases, with 8 bases sitting between them. CDR1 SGHRS and CDR2 YFSETQ come from the germline V gene. Here the CDR3 DNA reads TGCGCCAGCAGCTTGGCCGACAGAACAGATACGCAGTATTTT. Amino acid sequence: CASSLADRTDTQYF.

In this sample, this clonotype turned up many times. The V gene is TRBV7-2, the J gene TRBJ2-1; D is unclear. Germline-derived CDR1 and CDR2 are SGHTA and FQGNSA. This CDR3 is built from 13 residues. With 5 bases removed from V and 4 bases from J, the gap between germline ends came to 9 bases. DNA of the CDR3: TGTGCCAGCAGCGCAATGAGGTACAATGAGCAGTTCTTC. Amino acid sequence: CASSAMRYNEQFF.

This clonotype was seen a handful of times. V usage is TRBV28 and J usage is TRBJ2-1, with 7 bases lining up with TRBD2. V was pared by 3 bases and J by 0 bases, with 17 bases of the junction left unmatched. CDR3 length: 20 amino acids. The germline gives CDR1 MDHEN, CDR2 SYDVKM. This CDR3 reads CASSFGVVGRFLRSYNEQFF. In DNA, the CDR3 is TGTGCCAGCAGTTTTGGGGTAGTCGGGAGGTTCCTACGCTCCTACAATGAGCAGTTCTTC.

On this clonotype itself: A read error may be the cause here, since a much bigger clone is one base away. The chain carries TRBV6-5 and TRBJ2-5; TRBD2 matches at 13 bases. CDR1 is MNHEY and CDR2 is SVGAGI in the germline V gene. The CDR3 loop spans 16 amino acids. The CDR3 nucleotides read TGTGCCAGCAGTTGGACTAGCGGGAGCGGTCAAGATACCCAGTACTTC. Translation gives CASSWTSGSGQDTQYF.

The rearrangement links TRBV28 to TRBJ2-2, with 13 positions matching TRBD2. Trimming took 5 bases from V and 7 from J; bases not matched to a gene: 10. This CDR3 comprises 17 residues. Germline loops: CDR1 MDHEN, CDR2 SYDVKM. The CDR3 loop reads CASSLTSGRTRGGELFF. Here the CDR3 DNA reads TGTGCCAGCAGTCTGACTAGCGGGAGGACCCGGGGCGGGGAGCTGTTTTTT.

In its sample, this clonotype was seen a few times. CDR3 nucleotide sequence: TGTGCCAGCAGCGGAATCGGCCGGGTAGAGACCCAGTACTTC. Amino acids: CASSGIGRVETQYF. The V call is TRBV3-1, the J call TRBJ2-5; D is ambiguous. Trimming cost V 5 bases and J 4 bases, with 14 bases left between them. The germline V gene has CDR1 LGHDT and CDR2 YNNKEL (reference sequence). This CDR3 comprises 14 residues.

The V and J genes are TRBV6-2 or TRBV6-3 and TRBJ1-6; 7 nucleotides agree with TRBD1. The trim removed 8 bases at V and 5 bases at J, leaving 6 bases unmatched. This CDR3 region has 14 residues. CDR1 MNHEY and CDR2 SVGEGT come from the germline V gene. The CDR3 sequence: CASQGGANNSPLHF. CDR3 in DNA: TGTGCCAGCCAGGGGGGGGCTAATAATTCACCCCTCCACTTT.

As to this clonotype: A much larger clone differs from this one at a single base, so this may be a read error. This is likely a read error, given that the CDR3 carries no conserved phenylalanine or tryptophan at its end. This chain connects TRBV6-2 or TRBV6-3 to TRBJ1-1; D might be TRBD1 (6 bases). Germline CDR1 reads MNHEY; CDR2 reads SVGEGT. This CDR3 contains 13 residues. V was pared by 4 bases and J by 6 bases, with 12 bases between. The CDR3 loop is CASSSTGSSEAFL. CDR3 nucleotides: TGTGCCAGCAGTTCTACAGGGTCTTCTGAAGCTTTCCTT.

This rearrangement joins TRBV20-1 to TRBJ2-1; the match to TRBD2 covers 8 bases. The J segment lost 10 bases and the V segment lost 0 bases, leaving 11 bases of the junction unmatched. Germline V gives CDR1 DFQATT, CDR2 SNEGSKA (reference sequence). This CDR3 has 15 amino acids. The CDR3 region has the DNA TGCAGTGCTAGAGATCGGAGCGGGAGCCCCAGGGAGCAGTTCTTC. Its protein product is CSARDRSGSPREQFF.

V is TRBV27 and J is TRBJ2-6; D could derive from TRBD1 or TRBD2 (5 bases each). The V gene's germline CDR1 is MNHEY and CDR2 SMNVEV (reference sequence). The V end lost 5 bases, the J end lost 0 bases, and 17 bases lay between the germline ends. The CDR3 totals 18 residues. The CDR3 sequence is CASSRQGRRSSGANVLTF. The CDR3 DNA is TGTGCCAGCAGTCGGCAGGGACGGAGATCCTCTGGGGCCAACGTCCTGACTTTC.

The V call is TRBV20-1, the J call TRBJ2-7; 9 bases are shared with TRBD1. Germline V CDR1 and CDR2: DFQATT, SNEGSKA (reference sequence). This CDR3 is built from 20 residues. V was pared by 3 bases and J by 4 bases, with 25 bases of the junction left unmatched. In DNA, the CDR3 is TGCAGTGCTAGTAAGGCGGGACAGGGTGGTTCCACGGGGGCCGTTTACGAGCAGTACTTC. Its translation is CSASKAGQGGSTGAVYEQYF.

This clonotype was seen repeatedly, ten times or more. The chain joins TRBV5-1 to TRBJ2-2; D is undetermined. This CDR3 region has 13 residues. The V end lost 6 bases, the J end lost 6 bases, and 12 bases lay between the germline ends. Per germline, CDR1 SGHRS and CDR2 YFSETQ. CDR3 nucleotides: TGCGCCAGCAAGTTCAGTGACCCCGGGGAGCTGTTTTTT. Its protein is CASKFSDPGELFF.

This clonotype was counted a few times. V usage is TRBV27 and J usage is TRBJ2-2; no definite D call. V dropped 5 bases and J dropped 6 bases, with 7 bases sitting between them. The CDR3 has 12 residues. Germline CDR1 MNHEY, CDR2 SMNVEV (reference sequence). DNA for the CDR3: TGTGCCAGCAGTCCCCCCGCCGGGGAGCTGTTTTTT. The encoded protein is CASSPPAGELFF.

The chain uses TRBV5-5 and TRBJ2-5, with 14 bases aligning to TRBD2. This CDR3 region has 14 residues. V lost 3 bases, J lost 9 bases, and 4 bases stayed unmatched. The germline gives CDR1 SGHKS, CDR2 YYEKEE (reference sequence). The CDR3 sequence is CASSSTSGGGPQYF. The CDR3 nucleotides are TGTGCCAGCAGCTCGACTAGCGGGGGGGGGCCCCAGTACTTC.

This clonotype was picked up a small number of times. V gene TRBV11-2 combines with J gene TRBJ2-5; 7 nucleotides agree with TRBD2. Germline V CDR1 and CDR2: SGHAT, FQNNGV. V was pared by 4 bases and J by 3 bases, with 11 bases of the junction left unmatched. The CDR3 contains 16 residues. The CDR3 spells CASSSLTASGKETQYF. As DNA, the CDR3 is TGTGCCAGCAGCTCCTTAACGGCTAGCGGAAAAGAGACCCAGTACTTC.